This T cell receptor beta chain appears in the sequencing data of a study of STAT5B mutations in CD4+ large granular lymphocyte leukemia. The method was immunoSEQ multiplex PCR; TCRdb's version includes in-frame clones alone and lacks a portion of them. The sample carries about 30,000 clones, roughly three quarters recorded once. Regarding this clone: What it binds is unknown.

The trim removed 8 bases at V and 3 bases at J, leaving 7 bases unmatched. The CDR3 is made up of 13 amino acids. Germline assignment: CDR1 LNHDA and CDR2 SQIVND (reference sequence). Whole-study findings and limits: Higher CD4+ than CD8+ T-LGLL clonality might reflect small sample size. Roughly a quarter of private leukemic clonotypes occurred rarely in other patients' non-leukemic repertoires.

The material sequenced was CD4+ T cells from blood buffy coats. This receptor was obtained from a human donor in good health. The gene calls are TRBV19 and TRBJ2-7; 7 bases line up with TRBD1. DNA for the CDR3: TGTGCCAGTTCGACAGGGTTGCACTACGAGCAGTACTTC. Protein product: CASSTGLHYEQYF.